This T cell receptor beta chain was captured in a study of shared clonotypes between healthy human individuals. Overall study context: A donor's plate count was three for CD4 naive and three for CD4 memory; CD8 naive had two and CD8 memory one.

Here immunoSEQ multiplex PCR was the method, and the copy in TCRdb shows in-frame clones only, minus some. The sample holds about 1.5 million clones, around 95% seen once. The CDR3 length is 12 residues. Trimming cost V 1 base and J 7 bases, with 7 bases left between them. The V gene's germline CDR1 is SNHLY and CDR2 FYNNEI. All participating donors were Caucasian adults from Nashville, Tennessee. The sequence derives from a man aged 25-45 years in good health. V is TRBV2 and J is TRBJ1-2; D is undetermined. What was sequenced was naive CD4+ T cells sorted from blood. The subset: CD45RA+ positively selected. CDR3 nucleotide sequence: TGTGCCAGCAGTGAAGTGCGCACTGGCTACACCTTC. Translating it yields CASSEVRTGYTF.